The 18 T cell receptor beta chains below all came from one sample that was sequenced in a study of PD-1 blockade in mismatch repair-deficient tumors. The method was immunoSEQ multiplex PCR; TCRdb's version includes in-frame clones alone and lacks a portion of them. The top ten clones hold approximately 13% of a sample with approximately 120,000 clones, 86% of them seen once. Sequencing used peripheral blood, obtained 44 weeks after starting pembrolizumab. The source of these receptors is an adult with mismatch repair-deficient cancer.

A few counts support this clone. The gene calls are TRBV6-1 and TRBJ2-7; TRBD1 is a possible D gene (5 bases). Trimming shortened V by 4 bases and J by 3 bases, and 7 bases separated the two germline ends. This CDR3 contains 12 residues. Germline V gives CDR1 MNHNS, CDR2 SASEGT. The CDR3, as DNA: TGTGCCAGCAGTGCTAGGGGCTACGAGCAGTACTTC. It yields the protein CASSARGYEQYF.

The J gene is TRBJ2-1, the V gene TRBV7-2, with 11 nucleotides matching TRBD2. The CDR3 has 18 amino acids. CDR1 is SGHTA, CDR2 FQGNSA, per germline. V trimming: 5 bases; J trimming: 5 bases; junction bases outside the gene matches: 14. CDR3 amino acids: CASSPELAGDGEHNEQFF. The CDR3 coding sequence is TGTGCCAGCAGCCCTGAACTAGCGGGAGATGGGGAGCACAATGAGCAGTTCTTC.

The chain employs TRBV4-3 and TRBJ2-2; TRBD2 agrees at 7 bases. The germline V gene encodes CDR1 LGHNA and CDR2 YSLEER. The CDR3 length is 15 residues. J lost 5 bases, V lost 1 base, and 4 bases had no gene match. CDR3 in amino acids: CASSQVREETGELFF. The CDR3 DNA reads as TGCGCCAGCAGCCAAGTACGGGAGGAGACCGGGGAGCTGTTTTTT.

Worth noting for this clone: The identical CDR3 is also encoded by other nucleotide sequences in the sample. This rearrangement joins TRBV6-5 to TRBJ2-7; a possible D gene is TRBD1 (5 bases). Germline lookup yields CDR1 MNHEY and CDR2 SVGAGI. This CDR3 is 13 amino acids long. Trimming took 0 bases from V and 3 from J, leaving 6 bases between them. The CDR3 spells CASSYSGDYEQYF. The CDR3 DNA is TGTGCCAGCAGTTACTCAGGGGACTACGAGCAGTACTTC.

The gene calls are TRBV5-1 and TRBJ2-7; D gene unclear. CDR1 is SGHRS, CDR2 YFSETQ, per germline. The CDR3 is made up of 13 amino acids. Trimming took off 0 bases at V and 9 bases at J, with 13 bases between the two ends. The CDR3 nucleotides read TGCGCCAGCAGCTTGGCCCCTCAAGAATTGCAGTACTTC. As protein: CASSLAPQELQYF.

The chain has TRBV7-9 and TRBJ1-4; D is unclear. Trimming removed 5 bases at V and 2 bases at J, with 12 bases between. Germline loops: CDR1 SEHNR, CDR2 FQNEAQ (reference sequence). The CDR3 is made up of 15 amino acids. The CDR3 reads CASSRLTPTNEKLFF. CDR3 bases: TGTGCCAGCAGCCGCCTCACCCCCACTAATGAAAAACTGTTTTTT.

The chain joins TRBV6-5 to TRBJ1-4; no clear D. Per germline, CDR1 MNHEY and CDR2 SVGAGI. Deletions cut 7 bases from V and 3 bases from J, with 6 bases between. This CDR3 region has 12 residues. For the CDR3, the DNA is TGTGCCAGCATGGGTTCTAATGAAAAACTGTTTTTT. The encoded protein is CASMGSNEKLFF.

This clone was counted once. DNA of the CDR3: TGTGCCAGCAGCCCTCGGGACAGCAATCAGCCCCAGCATTTT. It translates to CASSPRDSNQPQHF. The chain uses TRBV27 and TRBJ1-5; the D gene is possibly TRBD1 (5 bases). V was pared by 6 bases and J by 1 base, with 10 bases between. CDR1 MNHEY and CDR2 SMNVEV come from the germline V gene (reference sequence). This CDR3 comprises 14 residues.

J is TRBJ2-7 and V is TRBV28; the match to TRBD1 covers 9 bases. The CDR3 covers 13 residues. The V segment lost 3 bases and the J segment 5 bases; nucleotides outside the gene matches: 2. Germline CDR1 reads MDHEN; CDR2 reads SYDVKM. Here the CDR3 reads CASSLGTGHEQYF. CDR3 nucleotides: TGTGCCAGCAGTTTGGGGACAGGGCACGAGCAGTACTTC.

The rearrangement joins TRBV7-8 to TRBJ2-7; 7 bases are a match to TRBD1. The germline V gene encodes CDR1 SGHVS and CDR2 FQNEAQ. The CDR3 is 16 residues long. The junction had 8 bases not matched to a gene; V was cut back by 0 bases and J by 3 bases. As DNA, the CDR3 is TGTGCCAGCAGCTTAGCGGGGACAGCTAAGCTCTACGAGCAGTACTTC. Translating it yields CASSLAGTAKLYEQYF. The full variable domain, its missing parts supplied by reference TRBV7-8 and TRBJ2-7, is GAGVSQSPRYKVAKRGQDVALRCDPISGHVSLFWYQQALGQGPEFLTYFQNEAQLDKSGLPSDRFFAERPEGSVSTLKIQRTQQEDSAVYLCASSLAGTAKLYEQYFGPGTRLTVT.

This clone was seen only a few times. This chain uses TRBV11-2 with TRBJ2-3, with TRBD1 matching 10 bases. CDR1 and CDR2 from the germline V gene are SGHAT and FQNNGV. Trimming cost V 3 bases and J 4 bases; bases outside gene matches: 4. CDR3 length equals 15 residues. The CDR3 loop reads CASSFDRGRPDTQYF. The CDR3, as DNA: TGTGCCAGCAGCTTCGACAGGGGGCGTCCAGATACGCAGTATTTT.

The chain couples TRBV4-1 to TRBJ2-5; TRBD1 aligns across 7 bases. Germline-derived CDR1 and CDR2 are MGHRA and YSYEKL. V lost 4 bases, J lost 5 bases, and 10 bases stayed unmatched. CDR3 size: 15 residues. The chain's CDR3 is CASSLRTGAGETQYF. The DNA of the CDR3 is TGCGCCAGCAGCCTCCGGACAGGAGCTGGGGAGACCCAGTACTTC.

This clone was recorded a few times. V gene TRBV7-2 combines with J gene TRBJ2-1; TRBD2 is a possible D gene (6 bases). The CDR3 runs to 15 residues. Trimming removed 5 bases from V and 8 bases from J, with 19 bases in between. Germline CDR1 and CDR2: SGHTA and FQGNSA. The CDR3 is CASSQAGLPGDEQFF. The CDR3 nucleotides read TGTGCCAGCAGCCAGGCGGGCCTTCCGGGGGATGAGCAGTTCTTC. Full variable domain (missing parts from reference TRBV7-2 and TRBJ2-1): GAGVSQSPSNKVTEKGKDVELRCDPISGHTALYWYRQSLGQGLEFLIYFQGNSAPDKSGLPSDRFSAERTGGSVSTLTIQRTQQEDSAVYLCASSQAGLPGDEQFFGPGTRLTVL.

Comment on this clone: This sample includes further DNA sequences coding for the same CDR3. The chain's CDR3 is CASSPNNLLAGAFHEQYF. The DNA of the CDR3 is TGTGCCAGCAGTCCAAATAACCTACTAGCGGGAGCTTTCCACGAGCAGTACTTC. This chain uses TRBV27 with TRBJ2-7; 11 positions match TRBD2. The germline CDR1 and CDR2 sequences are MNHEY and SMNVEV (reference sequence). The CDR3 is 18 residues long. V gave up 5 bases and J gave up 5 bases; unmatched junction bases: 17.

The gene calls are TRBV6-5 and TRBJ1-1; D gene ambiguous. This CDR3 has 13 amino acids. CDR1 and CDR2 (germline): MNHEY, SVGAGI. The V gene lost 6 bases and the J gene lost 1 base, with 9 bases spanning the gap. The CDR3 nucleotides read TGTGCCAGCAGCCGGACTGCGAACACTGAAGCTTTCTTT. Protein product: CASSRTANTEAFF.

The chain uses TRBV15 and TRBJ1-2; D is unclear. Trimming shortened V by 6 bases and J by 4 bases, and 12 bases separated the two germline ends. The germline V gene encodes CDR1 LNHNV and CDR2 YYDKDF (reference sequence). The length of the CDR3 is 13 residues. The CDR3 DNA is TGTGCCACCAGTAGTGACCAAATCTATGGCTACACCTTC. Translating gives CATSSDQIYGYTF. The variable domain in full, with the rest retrieved from reference TRBV15 and TRBJ1-2, is DAMVIQNPRYQVTQFGKPVTLSCSQTLNHNVMYWYQQKSSQAPKLLFHYYDKDFNNEADTPDNFQSRRPNTSFCFLDIRSPGLGDTAMYLCATSSDQIYGYTFGSGTRLTVV.

V usage is TRBV4-3 and J usage is TRBJ2-3; 12 nucleotides align to TRBD2. V lost 0 bases, J lost 4 bases, and 5 bases stayed unmatched. CDR1 is LGHNA, CDR2 YSLEER, per germline. The CDR3 is 17 amino acids. The CDR3 DNA reads as TGCGCCAGCAGCCAAGAATTGCTAGCGGGAGGGTCAGATACGCAGTATTTT. It encodes CASSQELLAGGSDTQYF.

The rearrangement uses TRBV7-6 and TRBJ2-1, with 11 bases identical to TRBD1. The CDR3 spans 18 residues. CDR1 is SGHVS, CDR2 FNYEAQ, per germline. V was clipped by 5 bases and J by 5 bases; unmatched bases: 14. CDR3 nucleotide sequence: TGTGCCAGCAGCGATGACCGGTTCTGGGACAGGGGGAACAATGAGCAGTTCTTC. It translates to CASSDDRFWDRGNNEQFF.